Listed below are T cell receptor beta chains from one sample, sequenced in a study of blood T cell repertoires in COVID-19. Repertoires were generated with immunoSEQ multiplex PCR, while TCRdb's copy carries only in-frame clones and drops some. Here the sample spans approximately 100,000 clones, 85% being singletons. Material: peripheral blood. The source of these receptors is a woman between 65 and 79 years old with active or convalescent COVID-19. Each CDR3 is given with its conserved first and last residue. A D gene is named only where the DNA matches it firmly. Only part of the rows carry a size: once, few, many, or a class if the clone is expanded.

D gene | J gene | clone size | V gene | CDR3 protein | CDR3 DNA
NA | TRBJ2-7 | NA | TRBV29-1 | CSVEGQSYEQYF | TGCAGCGTTGAAGGACAGTCCTACGAGCAGTACTTC
TRBD1 | TRBJ2-7 | NA | TRBV5-4 | CASRRTGSSYEQYF | TGTGCCAGCAGGCGGACAGGTAGCTCCTACGAGCAGTACTTC
NA | TRBJ2-1 | NA | TRBV5-1 | CASSSSGDHSDEQFF | TGCGCCAGCAGCTCCAGCGGAGACCACTCGGATGAGCAGTTCTTC
NA | TRBJ2-5 | few | TRBV7-7 | CASSLLPTYRGRGGETQYF | TGTGCTAGCAGCTTACTACCGACCTACAGGGGGCGCGGGGGGGAGACCCAGTACTTC
NA | TRBJ1-5 | NA | TRBV7-8 | CASSLAQGRHQPQHF | TGTGCCAGCAGCTTAGCGCAGGGAAGGCATCAGCCCCAGCATTTT
TRBD1 | TRBJ2-7 | NA | TRBV30 | CAWSAWTGRGF | TGTGCCTGGAGTGCCTGGACAGGTCGGGGCTTC
NA | TRBJ1-5 | NA | TRBV6-2/TRBV6-3 | CASSYRGLNNQPQHF | TGTGCCAGCAGTTACAGGGGTCTTAACAATCAGCCCCAGCATTTT
TRBD2 | TRBJ2-7 | NA | TRBV7-2 | CASSSYSGSWGEQYF | TGTGCCAGCAGCTCCTATAGCGGGAGCTGGGGGGAGCAGTACTTC
NA | TRBJ2-5 | NA | TRBV18 | CASSPRETQYF | TGTGCCAGCTCACCCCGAGAGACCCAGTACTTC
NA | TRBJ1-5 | NA | TRBV11-2 | CASSRGGSNQPQHF | TGTGCCAGCAGCCGGGGAGGGAGCAATCAGCCCCAGCATTTT
TRBD2 | TRBJ2-5 | NA | TRBV11-3 | CASSLGQYGRTETQYF | TGTGCCAGCAGCTTAGGGCAGTACGGGAGGACGGAGACCCAGTACTTC
TRBD1 | TRBJ1-6 | NA | TRBV28 | CASRRTGGLNSPLHF | TGTGCCAGCAGGAGGACAGGGGGCCTCAATTCACCCCTCCACTTT
NA | TRBJ1-5 | NA | TRBV28 | CASSLGGRLGINQPQHF | TGTGCCAGCAGTTTAGGTGGGAGGCTGGGAATTAATCAGCCCCAGCATTTT
NA | TRBJ1-3 | NA | TRBV7-4 | CASSFAPVVSGNTIYF | TGTGCCAGCAGCTTCGCCCCAGTTGTTTCTGGAAACACCATATATTTT
NA | TRBJ2-1 | NA | TRBV7-2 | CASSFSRNNEQFF | TGTGCCAGCAGCTTTAGCCGAAACAATGAGCAGTTCTTC
NA | TRBJ1-2 | NA | TRBV12-3/TRBV12-4 | CASSLHLGYGYTF | TGTGCCAGCAGCCTACACCTAGGCTATGGCTACACCTTC
NA | TRBJ1-1 | NA | TRBV5-4 | CASSSTGYNTEAFF | TGTGCCAGCAGCTCGACAGGCTACAACACTGAAGCTTTCTTT
TRBD2 | TRBJ2-1 | NA | TRBV4-1 | CASSQPRLAGGYNEQFF | TGCGCCAGCAGCCAACCTCGACTAGCGGGGGGGTACAATGAGCAGTTCTTC
NA | TRBJ2-3 | NA | TRBV14 | CASSQGGGLEDTQYF | TGTGCCAGCAGCCAAGGGGGGGGGCTCGAGGATACGCAGTATTTT
NA | TRBJ2-2 | once | TRBV24-1 | CATSDQRQISNTGELFF | TGTGCCACCAGTGATCAAAGACAGATTTCGAACACCGGGGAGCTGTTTTTT
TRBD2 | TRBJ2-1 | NA | TRBV5-1 | CASSPFLAGISYNEQFF | TGCGCCAGCAGCCCGTTTCTAGCGGGAATCTCCTACAATGAGCAGTTCTTC
NA | TRBJ2-7 | NA | TRBV21-1 | CASSFLQGPSSYEQYF | TGTGCCAGCAGTTTTTTACAGGGCCCTAGCTCCTACGAGCAGTACTTC
NA | TRBJ1-5 | NA | TRBV20-1 | CREGQCEPQHF | TGCAGAGAAGGACAGTGTGAGCCCCAGCATTTT
NA | TRBJ1-1 | NA | TRBV7-8 | CASSLAGGGNTEAFF | TGTGCCAGCAGCTTAGCAGGGGGTGGGAACACTGAAGCTTTCTTT
NA | TRBJ2-7 | few | TRBV12-2 | CASRPGLAGFGEQYF | TGTGCAAGTCGCCCCGGACTAGCGGGTTTCGGCGAGCAGTACTTC
TRBD1 | TRBJ1-5 | NA | TRBV7-3 | CASSLETGTANNQPQHF | TGTGCCAGCAGCTTAGAAACCGGGACAGCTAACAATCAGCCCCAGCATTTT
TRBD1 | TRBJ1-2 | NA | TRBV6-1 | CASSEEGMTGSGYTF | TGTGCCAGCAGTGAAGAGGGGATGACAGGGAGCGGCTACACCTTC
NA | TRBJ2-1 | few | TRBV18 | CASSPTRGNEQFF | TGTGCCAGCTCACCTACCAGGGGTAATGAGCAGTTCTTC
TRBD1 | TRBJ2-7 | NA | TRBV19 | CASSPPGQTYYEQYF | TGTGCCAGTAGCCCCCCGGGACAGACCTACTACGAGCAGTACTTC